This is a list of T cell receptor beta chains from one sample in a study of blood T cell repertoires in COVID-19. Repertoires were generated with immunoSEQ multiplex PCR, while TCRdb's copy carries only in-frame clones and drops some. Among more than 95,000 clones, 81% were seen once, and the ten largest hold about 15%. Sequenced material: peripheral blood. The source of these receptors is a man aged 25-45 years with COVID-19, enrolled during active disease. The CDR3 runs from the conserved cysteine through the conserved F or W. The D gene is left open where the match is weak. Size tells how often a clone was seen (once, few, many) or the class of an expanded clone, and some rows leave it out.

V gene	D gene	CDR3 length	J gene	clone size	CDR3 protein	CDR3 DNA
TRBV3-1/TRBV3-2	TRBD2	16	TRBJ2-2	-	CASSPPAGGPSGELFF	TGTGCCAGCAGCCCCCCAGCGGGGGGGCCGTCCGGGGAGCTGTTTTTT
TRBV7-2	-	15	TRBJ1-3	-	CASSADSSSGNTIYF	TGTGCCAGCAGCGCTGACTCCAGCTCTGGAAACACCATATATTTT
TRBV11-2	-	15	TRBJ1-1	once	CASSLTGGMDTEAFF	TGTGCCAGCAGCTTAACGGGTGGAATGGACACTGAAGCTTTCTTT
TRBV12-5	TRBD1	14	TRBJ1-5	-	CASGEGQGLQPQHF	TGTGCTAGTGGCGAAGGACAGGGACTTCAGCCCCAGCATTTT
TRBV28	TRBD2	14	TRBJ2-7	-	CASNQRGRSYEQYF	TGTGCCAGCAACCAGCGGGGCCGCTCCTACGAGCAGTACTTC
TRBV21-1	-	11	TRBJ2-7	-	CASSNTYEQYF	TGTGCCAGCAGCAATACCTACGAGCAGTACTTC
TRBV4-1	TRBD2	17	TRBJ2-3	-	CASSQGAIAGGTDTQYF	TGCGCCAGCAGCCAAGGGGCAATAGCGGGGGGTACGGATACGCAGTATTTT
TRBV11-3	TRBD1	14	TRBJ2-7	few	CASSSTGDRYEQYF	TGTGCCAGCAGCTCTACAGGGGATCGCTACGAGCAGTACTTC
TRBV10-3	TRBD1	15	TRBJ1-1	-	CAIGGQGGRHTEAFF	TGTGCCATCGGTGGACAGGGGGGGCGGCACACTGAAGCTTTCTTT
TRBV30	-	15	TRBJ2-1	once	CAWSVERPPYNEQFF	TGTGCCTGGAGTGTTGAGAGGCCCCCCTACAATGAGCAGTTCTTC
TRBV29-1	-	11	TRBJ2-7	few	CSVLVDYEQYF	TGCAGCGTTTTAGTAGACTACGAGCAGTACTTC
TRBV7-9	TRBD1	16	TRBJ1-1	once	CASSFLPQGGNTEAFF	TGTGCCAGCAGCTTTCTCCCACAGGGGGGGAACACTGAAGCTTTCTTT
TRBV27	TRBD2	15	TRBJ2-2	-	CASSLAGVNTGELFF	TGTGCCAGCAGTTTAGCGGGAGTGAACACCGGGGAGCTGTTTTTT
TRBV4-2	-	15	TRBJ1-3	few	CASSLTWEGRNTIYF	TGTGCCAGCAGCCTGACATGGGAGGGACGAAACACCATATATTTT
TRBV7-2	-	14	TRBJ1-6	few	CASSLSRQAGRLHF	TGTGCCAGCAGCTTATCTCGGCAGGCCGGTCGCCTCCACTTT
TRBV5-4	TRBD2	15	TRBJ2-7	many	CASSLGTSGVYEQYF	TGTGCCAGCAGCTTGGGGACTAGCGGGGTATACGAGCAGTACTTC
TRBV11-3	TRBD2	16	TRBJ2-1	-	CASSTRTSGGLNEQFF	TGTGCCAGCAGCACCCGGACTAGCGGGGGGTTGAATGAGCAGTTCTTC
TRBV5-1	-	14	TRBJ1-4	-	CASSLRQPNEKLFF	TGCGCCAGCAGCTTGAGACAGCCAAATGAAAAACTGTTTTTT
TRBV6-6	-	13	TRBJ2-3	-	CASSTLGLDTQYF	TGTGCCAGCAGTACCCTCGGACTAGATACGCAGTATTTT
TRBV11-2	TRBD1	15	TRBJ1-2	-	CASSLIRGRLDGYTF	TGTGCCAGCAGCTTAATCAGGGGGCGCTTAGATGGCTACACCTTC
TRBV27	TRBD1	14	TRBJ2-7	-	CASSFRDRGHEQYF	TGTGCCAGCAGTTTCCGGGACAGGGGCCACGAGCAGTACTTC
TRBV28	TRBD1	20	TRBJ2-4	-	CASSLSRWDRVGNWGNIQYF	TGTGCCAGCAGTTTGAGTCGGTGGGACAGGGTAGGAAACTGGGGAAACATTCAGTACTTC
TRBV4-1	-	14	TRBJ2-1	-	CASSQWRDHNEQFF	TGCGCCAGCAGCCAATGGCGGGATCACAATGAGCAGTTCTTC
TRBV27	-	17	TRBJ1-4	few	CASSSTPGGSTNEKLFF	TGTGCCAGCAGTTCAACCCCGGGGGGGTCAACTAATGAAAAACTGTTTTTT
TRBV2	-	13	TRBJ1-4	-	CASRVEGGEKLFF	TGTGCCAGCAGGGTGGAGGGAGGTGAAAAACTGTTTTTT
TRBV12-3/TRBV12-4	TRBD1	13	TRBJ2-7	-	CASSWGQGYEQYF	TGTGCCAGCAGTTGGGGACAGGGGTACGAGCAGTACTTC
TRBV28	TRBD2	15	TRBJ2-5	few	CASSFARTSYETQYF	TGTGCCAGCAGTTTCGCCAGGACTAGCTACGAGACCCAGTACTTC
TRBV11-2	-	14	TRBJ2-1	-	CASTSTGAYNEQFF	TGTGCCAGCACGTCAACCGGGGCCTACAATGAGCAGTTCTTC
TRBV7-2	TRBD2	15	TRBJ2-1	once	CASSSSTSAWNEQFF	TGTGCCAGCAGCTCCTCGACTAGCGCATGGAATGAGCAGTTCTTC
TRBV11-2	TRBD2	17	TRBJ2-3	-	CASSLVGLAGEEDTQYF	TGTGCCAGCAGCTTAGTTGGGCTAGCGGGAGAAGAAGATACGCAGTATTTT
TRBV27	TRBD2	15	TRBJ2-1	-	CASSPLGLAGNEQFF	TGTGCCAGCAGTCCCCTAGGACTAGCTGGCAATGAGCAGTTCTTC
TRBV7-2	TRBD2	16	TRBJ2-5	-	CASSPLERGGLETQYF	TGTGCCAGCAGCCCCCTAGAGCGGGGGGGCTTAGAGACCCAGTACTTC
TRBV10-1	TRBD2	14	TRBJ2-1	-	CASSVAGVGNEQFF	TGCGCCAGCAGTGTAGCGGGAGTTGGAAATGAGCAGTTCTTC
TRBV27	-	14	TRBJ2-7	-	CASSLNRASYEQYF	TGTGCCAGCAGTTTGAACAGAGCATCCTACGAGCAGTACTTC
TRBV4-1	TRBD2	15	TRBJ2-2	-	CASSQPLGGTGELFF	TGCGCCAGCAGCCAACCCCTCGGGGGGACCGGGGAGCTGTTTTTT
TRBV7-8	-	12	TRBJ1-1	-	CASSLDFAEAFF	TGTGCCAGCAGCTTAGACTTCGCCGAAGCTTTCTTT
TRBV6-5	TRBD1	14	TRBJ2-3	-	CASSSGTGSDTQYF	TGTGCCAGCAGCTCCGGGACAGGGTCAGATACGCAGTATTTT
TRBV6-6	TRBD1	13	TRBJ1-5	-	CASETGFNQPQHF	TGTGCCAGCGAGACAGGGTTCAATCAGCCCCAGCATTTT
TRBV9	TRBD2	14	TRBJ2-1	-	CASSRLAGRHEQFF	TGTGCCAGCAGTAGACTAGCGGGAAGGCATGAGCAGTTCTTC
TRBV4-1	-	15	TRBJ1-2	-	CASSQTSGFNYGYTF	TGCGCCAGCAGCCAAACCTCCGGGTTTAACTATGGCTACACCTTC
TRBV6-2/TRBV6-3	TRBD1	16	TRBJ2-1	-	CASSPPRTGRNNEQFF	TGTGCCAGCAGTCCCCCACGGACAGGGCGGAACAATGAGCAGTTCTTC
TRBV4-1	-	14	TRBJ1-1	few	CASSQDAGNTEAFF	TGCGCCAGCAGCCAAGACGCAGGGAACACTGAAGCTTTCTTT
TRBV5-1	-	19	TRBJ2-6	-	CASSSDTGKGLSGANVLTF	TGCGCCAGCAGCTCGGACACAGGGAAGGGGCTATCTGGGGCCAACGTCCTGACTTTC
TRBV19	-	12	TRBJ2-5	-	CASSAVQETQYF	TGTGCCAGTAGTGCGGTGCAAGAGACCCAGTACTTC
TRBV5-1	TRBD2	17	TRBJ2-1	-	CASSPPTSGASYNEQFF	TGCGCCAGCAGCCCGCCGACTAGCGGGGCCTCCTACAATGAGCAGTTCTTC
TRBV7-8	-	16	TRBJ2-1	-	CASSPNTNLPNNEQFF	TGTGCCAGCAGCCCGAATACCAACCTGCCTAACAATGAGCAGTTCTTC
TRBV6-2/TRBV6-3	TRBD1	14	TRBJ1-1	few	CASSELGQGIGAFF	TGTGCCAGCAGTGAGCTCGGACAGGGGATTGGAGCTTTCTTT
TRBV21-1	-	18	TRBJ1-1	once	CASSKNHRRGQKNTEAFF	TGTGCCAGCAGCAAAAACCACCGGCGGGGGCAGAAGAACACTGAAGCTTTCTTT
TRBV9	-	14	TRBJ2-7	-	CASSVVDGGYEQYF	TGTGCCAGCAGCGTAGTCGACGGGGGATACGAGCAGTACTTC
TRBV19	-	16	TRBJ2-6	once	CASSLIAGLGANVLTF	TGTGCCAGTAGTCTCATCGCAGGGCTGGGGGCCAACGTCCTGACTTTC
TRBV6-6	TRBD1	15	TRBJ1-1	-	CASSRSRGQGTEAFF	TGTGCCAGCAGTAGATCCAGGGGGCAGGGCACTGAAGCTTTCTTT
TRBV5-6	-	14	TRBJ1-1	-	CASSLGSGVTEAFF	TGTGCCAGCAGCTTGGGCTCAGGGGTCACTGAAGCTTTCTTT
TRBV20-1	-	15	TRBJ2-3	-	CSASPGGGPTDTQYF	TGCAGTGCTAGTCCCGGCGGGGGCCCCACAGATACGCAGTATTTT
TRBV4-2	TRBD2	18	TRBJ2-2	few	CASSQWTSGSADTGELFF	TGTGCCAGCAGCCAATGGACTAGCGGGAGTGCGGACACCGGGGAGCTGTTTTTT
TRBV5-8	-	14	TRBJ1-5	few	CASSSGHPNQPQHF	TGTGCCAGCAGCTCGGGACACCCCAATCAGCCCCAGCATTTT